This T cell receptor (beta chain) was observed in a study of post-analysis software for immune sequencing data. Whole-study results and caveats: Batch-matched samples strongly co-clustered by F measure. Five TRBV segments, including TRBV5-6, TRBV5-1 and TRBV20-1, were more frequent in patients than controls.

The trim removed 6 bases at V and 5 bases at J, leaving 13 bases unmatched. The CDR3 length is 16 residues. Germline V gives CDR1 DFQATT, CDR2 SNEGSKA (reference sequence). Carried by the TCR beta cDNA libraries were unique molecular identifiers. From the PCR reads, TCRdb called clonotypes with MiXCR, one entry per CDR3 protein. The table includes about 200,000 distinct CDR3 sequences, 29% detected once. Worth noting for this clonotype: Its specificity is unknown.

This chain links TRBV20-1 with TRBJ1-5; 10 positions agree with TRBD1. This TCR was recovered from a girl aged 2-17 years with multiple sclerosis. The sequencing sample was made of blood. CDR3 DNA: TGCAGTGCCGAAAACGCGGACAGGGGGAGGGATCAGCCCCAGCATTTT. Its translation: CSAENADRGRDQPQHF.